This T cell receptor beta chain was identified in a study of T cells in tuberculosis. As for the study in general: A South African cohort included IGRA-negative adolescents, latently infected IGRA-positive adolescents and adults with active tuberculosis. Findings and caveats of the study: Smaller alpha distances in active tuberculosis partly reflected shorter CDR3-alpha lengths. Classification accuracy was 87% (AUROC under 0.95) with the GMM-specific repertoire.

Repertoires were generated with immunoSEQ multiplex PCR, while TCRdb's copy carries only in-frame clones and drops some. The profile covers 45,000 or so clones, with about 95% appearing a single time and about 3.7% taken by the ten largest. The CDR3 loop spans 15 amino acids. V was clipped by 5 bases and J by 0 bases; unmatched bases: 7. In germline, CDR1 is SGDLS, CDR2 YYNGEE. Notes on this clone: No antigen is known for it.

Input material: PBMCs. This chain uses TRBV9 with TRBJ1-2, with TRBD1 matching over 7 bases. This clonotype originated in a donor between 5 and 29 years old with latent tuberculosis or without tuberculosis infection. DNA of the CDR3: TGTGCCAGCAGTATGACAGGGAAACCTAACTATGGCTACACCTTC. The encoded protein is CASSMTGKPNYGYTF.